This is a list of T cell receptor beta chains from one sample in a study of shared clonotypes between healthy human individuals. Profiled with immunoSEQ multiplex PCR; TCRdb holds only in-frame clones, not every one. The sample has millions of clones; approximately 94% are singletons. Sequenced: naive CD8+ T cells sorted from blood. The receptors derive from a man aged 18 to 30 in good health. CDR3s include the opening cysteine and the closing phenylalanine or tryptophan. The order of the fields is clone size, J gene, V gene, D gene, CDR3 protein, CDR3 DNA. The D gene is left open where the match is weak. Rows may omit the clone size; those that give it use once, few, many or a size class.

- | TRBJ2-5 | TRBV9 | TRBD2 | CASSIGAGTYQETQYF | TGTGCCAGCAGCATCGGAGCGGGAACCTACCAAGAGACCCAGTACTTC
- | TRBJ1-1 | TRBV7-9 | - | CASSLFVGAYRTEAFF | TGTGCCAGCAGCTTATTTGTCGGGGCTTATAGAACTGAAGCTTTCTTT
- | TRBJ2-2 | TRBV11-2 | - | CASSLFGDTGELFF | TGTGCCAGCAGCTTATTTGGAGACACCGGGGAGCTGTTTTTT
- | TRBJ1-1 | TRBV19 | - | CASSSPWGGVTEAFF | TGTGCCAGTAGTAGCCCCTGGGGGGGCGTCACTGAAGCTTTCTTT
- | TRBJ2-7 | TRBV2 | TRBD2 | CASRMTSGDHEQYF | TGTGCCAGCAGGATGACTAGCGGAGACCACGAGCAGTACTTC
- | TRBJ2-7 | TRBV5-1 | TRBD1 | CASTPRGQGASSYEQYF | TGCGCCAGCACTCCGAGGGGGCAGGGGGCCAGCTCCTACGAGCAGTACTTC
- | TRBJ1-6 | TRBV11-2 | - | CASSLGTPSPLHF | TGTGCCAGCAGCTTAGGGACACCATCACCCCTCCACTTT
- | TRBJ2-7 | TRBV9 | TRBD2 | CASSAGTSGSYEQYF | TGTGCCAGCAGCGCCGGGACTAGCGGGTCCTACGAGCAGTACTTC
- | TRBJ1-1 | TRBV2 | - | CASTLLMVLEKNTEAFF | TGTGCCAGCACCTTACTGATGGTTCTAGAAAAGAACACTGAAGCTTTCTTT
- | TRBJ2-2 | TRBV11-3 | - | CASSLMTGELFF | TGTGCCAGCAGCTTAATGACCGGGGAGCTGTTTTTT
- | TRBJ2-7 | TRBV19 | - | CASSEARGGYEQYF | TGTGCCAGTAGTGAGGCCAGGGGCGGGTACGAGCAGTACTTC
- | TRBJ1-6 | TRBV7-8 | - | CASSVPGNPLHF | TGTGCCAGCAGCGTCCCCGGTAACCCCCTCCACTTT
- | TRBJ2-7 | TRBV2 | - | CASSEGHRYEQYF | TGTGCCAGCAGTGAGGGACACAGGTACGAGCAGTACTTC
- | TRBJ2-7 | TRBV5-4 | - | CASSFDISSYEQYF | TGTGCCAGCAGCTTCGACATCAGCTCCTACGAGCAGTACTTC
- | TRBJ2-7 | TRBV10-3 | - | CAISDSLGEQYF | TGTGCCATCAGTGACTCCCTAGGTGAGCAGTACTTC
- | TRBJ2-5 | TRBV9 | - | CASSVEGLAWETQYF | TGTGCCAGCAGCGTAGAAGGCCTCGCTTGGGAGACCCAGTACTTC
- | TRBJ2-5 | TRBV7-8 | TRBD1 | CASSFNTGVETQYF | TGTGCCAGCAGCTTCAATACAGGGGTGGAGACCCAGTACTTC
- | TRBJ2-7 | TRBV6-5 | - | CASSQSRGYEQYF | TGTGCCAGCAGTCAAAGCAGGGGCTACGAGCAGTACTTC
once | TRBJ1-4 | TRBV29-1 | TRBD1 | CSVEDPPGQGHEKLFF | TGCAGCGTTGAAGACCCACCGGGACAGGGTCATGAAAAACTGTTTTTT
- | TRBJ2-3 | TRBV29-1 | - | CSTSWGQSTDTQYF | TGCAGCACCTCCTGGGGACAAAGCACAGATACGCAGTATTTT
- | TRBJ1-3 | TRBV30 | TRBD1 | CAWSVPGQVETGNTIYF | TGTGCCTGGAGTGTACCCGGACAGGTCGAAACTGGAAACACCATATATTTT
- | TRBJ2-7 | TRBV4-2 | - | CASSQEVGTEQYF | TGTGCCAGCAGCCAAGAGGTAGGGACAGAGCAGTACTTC
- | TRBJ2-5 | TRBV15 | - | CATSPEISQETQYF | TGTGCCACCAGCCCAGAGATCAGCCAAGAGACCCAGTACTTC
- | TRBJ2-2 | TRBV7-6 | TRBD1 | CASSLGDGTGATGELFF | TGTGCCAGCAGCCTAGGAGATGGGACAGGGGCCACCGGGGAGCTGTTTTTT
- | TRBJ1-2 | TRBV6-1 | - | CASSENGFEGYTF | TGTGCCAGCAGTGAAAATGGGTTCGAGGGCTACACCTTC
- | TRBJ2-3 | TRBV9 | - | CASSVQGFGRETQYF | TGTGCCAGCAGCGTACAGGGGTTTGGGCGCGAAACGCAGTATTTT
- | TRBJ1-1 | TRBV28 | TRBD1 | CASSKNRGHTEAFF | TGTGCCAGCAGCAAAAACAGGGGGCACACTGAAGCTTTCTTT
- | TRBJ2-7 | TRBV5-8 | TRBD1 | CASSPGGEQYF | TGTGCCAGCAGCCCAGGGGGCGAGCAGTACTTC
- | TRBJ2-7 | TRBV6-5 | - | CASSHLPAPPEQYF | TGTGCCAGCAGTCACCTTCCAGCCCCTCCCGAGCAGTACTTC
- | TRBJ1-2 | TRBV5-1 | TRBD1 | CASSLGDSSNGYTF | TGCGCCAGCAGCCTAGGGGACAGTTCTAATGGCTACACCTTC
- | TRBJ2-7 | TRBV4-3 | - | CASSQEVGRLIYEQYF | TGCGCCAGCAGCCAAGAGGTTGGGCGCTTGATCTACGAGCAGTACTTC
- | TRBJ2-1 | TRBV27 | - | CASRQGGYNEQFF | TGTGCCAGCCGACAGGGAGGCTACAATGAGCAGTTCTTC